Given below is one TCR beta chain in context. The sample is drawn from a study of T cell changes during pregnancy in multiple sclerosis. Generated by immunoSEQ multiplex PCR, the TCRdb table keeps only in-frame clones and is missing some. This table holds some 28,000 clones, more than 80% found once. There are 16 residues in the CDR3. Trimming cost V 7 bases and J 8 bases; bases outside gene matches: 14. Germline values: CDR1 SNHLY, CDR2 FYNNEI. The sequence was collected from a female donor with multiple sclerosis, enrolled in a pregnancy study. The chain employs TRBV2 and TRBJ1-2, with TRBD1 matching 12 bases. This specimen consisted of CD4+ T cells from peripheral blood mononuclear cells, obtained in the first trimester of pregnancy. CDR3 amino acids: CASTGRDRGREEGYTF. The CDR3 bases are TGTGCCAGCACCGGGAGGGACAGGGGGCGCGAAGAAGGCTACACCTTC. The full variable domain, rest sourced from reference TRBV2 and TRBJ1-2, is EPEVTQTPSHQVTQMGQEVILRCVPISNHLYFYWYRQILGQKVEFLVSFYNNEISEKSEIFDDQFSVERPDGSNFTLKIRSTKLEDSAMYFCASTGRDRGREEGYTFGSGTRLTVV.